One and the same sample provided the 18 T cell receptor beta chains below, sequenced in a study of T cells in Graves' hyperthyroidism and ophthalmopathy. The investigators amplified TCR beta CDR3 regions from RNA transcripts. A first-round RT-PCR of the TCR CDR3 used the HTBI primer set. TCRdb ran MiXCR on the multiplex PCR reads and lists one entry per CDR3 protein. This table holds over 400,000 distinct CDR3 sequences, 20% to 25% found once. The sequenced material came from blood. Source of these receptors: a woman in her sixties or seventies with Graves' ophthalmopathy.

This clonotype came up a few times. The V and J genes are TRBV3-1 and TRBJ2-7, with 7 bases aligning to TRBD1. The CDR3 has 16 residues. The germline V gene has CDR1 LGHDT and CDR2 YNNKEL (reference sequence). The V and J ends lost 0 bases and 1 base, in that order; junction bases with no gene match: 6. CDR3: CASSQDSQGESYEQYF. As DNA, the CDR3 is TGTGCCAGCAGCCAAGATTCCCAGGGGGAGTCCTACGAGCAGTACTTC.

Comments on this clonotype: Germline and junction disagree at one end, which may indicate a read error. The chain uses TRBV27 and TRBJ2-1; TRBD2 aligns across 7 bases. The V gene's germline CDR1 is MNHEY and CDR2 SMNVEV (reference sequence). The CDR3 is made up of 14 amino acids. CDR3 residues: CACSLGGSYNEQFF. Here the CDR3 DNA reads TGTGCCTGCAGTTTGGGAGGGAGTTACAATGAGCAGTTCTTC.

The chain recombines TRBV3-1 with TRBJ2-1, with D maybe TRBD1 (5 bases). Looked up from germline, CDR1 is LGHDT and CDR2 is YNNKEL (reference sequence). V gave up 4 bases and J gave up 1 base, with 11 bases separating them. There are 15 residues in the CDR3. The CDR3 region is CASSPLGLSYNEQFF. CDR3 sequence (DNA): TGTGCCAGCAGCCCCCTGGGGCTTTCCTACAATGAGCAGTTCTTC.

This clonotype has just a few counts. This sequence joins TRBV5-1 and TRBJ2-5, with D unclear. The V and J ends lost 0 bases and 0 bases respectively, with 12 bases between them. This CDR3 has 16 amino acids. The V gene's germline CDR1 is SGHRS and CDR2 YFSETQ. Here the CDR3 reads CASSLVSGSYQETQYF. The CDR3 DNA is TGCGCCAGCAGCTTGGTCTCGGGCAGCTACCAAGAGACCCAGTACTTC. Supplemented by reference TRBV5-1 and TRBJ2-5, the full variable domain reads KAGVTQTPRYLIKTRGQQVTLSCSPISGHRSVSWYQQTPGQGLQFLFEYFSETQRNKGNFPGRFSGRQFSNSRSEMNVSTLELGDSALYLCASSLVSGSYQETQYFGPGTRLLVL.

The DNA for the CDR3 is TGTGCCAGCAGCTGGGGCGGGGTTAGCAATCAGCCCCAGCATTTT. This codes for CASSWGGVSNQPQHF. The chain employs TRBV5-5 and TRBJ1-5; tentatively, D is TRBD1 (5 bases). The germline gives CDR1 SGHKS, CDR2 YYEKEE (reference sequence). The CDR3 has 15 amino acids. Trimming removed 3 bases at V and 0 bases at J, with 10 bases between.

The chain joins TRBV2 to TRBJ2-1, with D maybe TRBD1 (5 bases). V gave up 6 bases and J gave up 10 bases, with 16 bases separating them. The CDR3 length is 13 residues. Looked up from germline, CDR1 is SNHLY and CDR2 is FYNNEI. The CDR3 nucleotides are TGTGCCAGCAGCGGAATAGGGGCAGGAGAGCAGTTCTTC. Translation: CASSGIGAGEQFF. Using reference TRBV2 and TRBJ2-1 for the parts outside the CDR3, the full variable domain is EPEVTQTPSHQVTQMGQEVILRCVPISNHLYFYWYRQILGQKVEFLVSFYNNEISEKSEIFDDQFSVERPDGSNFTLKIRSTKLEDSAMYFCASSGIGAGEQFFGPGTRLTVL.

In this sample, this clonotype turned up many times. The chain employs TRBV3-1 and TRBJ2-7; a possible D gene is TRBD2 (6 bases). The CDR3 sequence is 14 residues long. The germline V gene encodes CDR1 LGHDT and CDR2 YNNKEL (reference sequence). V lost 4 bases, J lost 3 bases, and 13 bases lay in between. The CDR3 DNA is TGTGCCAGCAGCCCTGCGGGACGCGGCTACGAGCAGTACTTC. Translation: CASSPAGRGYEQYF.

This clonotype appeared a few times. V is TRBV6-1 and J is TRBJ2-3; D not certain. CDR3 length: 14 residues. The V end lost 5 bases, the J end lost 2 bases, and 11 bases lay between the germline ends. Germline V gene sequence: CDR1 MNHNS, CDR2 SASEGT. The CDR3 region is CASSFQFPTDTQYF. CDR3 bases: TGTGCCAGCAGTTTCCAATTTCCCACAGATACGCAGTATTTT.

This chain joins TRBV13 and TRBJ1-6, with D possibly matching TRBD1 (5 bases). Looked up from germline, CDR1 is PRHDT and CDR2 is FYEKMQ (reference sequence). This CDR3 is built from 14 residues. V shed 2 bases and J shed 7 bases, with 9 bases lying between them. CDR3 DNA: TGTGCCAGCAGCTTAAAAGGGGAGAATTCACCCCTCCACTTT. It yields the protein CASSLKGENSPLHF. Full variable domain (outside the CDR3, taken from reference TRBV13 and TRBJ1-6): AAGVIQSPRHLIKEKRETATLKCYPIPRHDTVYWYQQGPGQDPQFLISFYEKMQSDKGSIPDRFSAQQFSDYHSELNMSSLELGDSALYFCASSLKGENSPLHFGNGTRLTVT.

This clonotype was seen more than once but under ten times. This chain links TRBV10-3 with TRBJ1-6; TRBD1 might be the D (6 bases). V shed 3 bases and J shed 5 bases, with 14 bases lying between them. The CDR3 spans 16 residues. CDR1 and CDR2 (germline): ENHRY, SYGVKD. The CDR3 here is CAISETGLGNNSPLHF. CDR3 sequence (DNA): TGTGCCATCAGTGAAACAGGGCTAGGGAATAATTCACCCCTCCACTTT.

The genes are TRBV2 and TRBJ1-5, with D tentatively TRBD1 (6 bases). The germline CDR1 and CDR2 sequences are SNHLY and FYNNEI. The CDR3 is 16 residues long. V was cut by 4 bases and J by 2 bases, with 15 bases left in between. The DNA of the CDR3 is TGTGCCAGCAGTGTTAGGGGGGACTACGGCAATCAGCCCCAGCATTTT. It specifies CASSVRGDYGNQPQHF.

The sample holds a few counts of this clonotype. The chain links TRBV27 to TRBJ1-2; D is unclear. The V gene lost 7 bases and the J gene lost 4 bases, with 13 bases spanning the gap. CDR1 MNHEY and CDR2 SMNVEV come from the germline V gene (reference sequence). CDR3 length: 13 amino acids. The CDR3 coding sequence is TGTGCCAGCATGTCGCCGCCTGCCTATGGCTACACCTTC. It encodes CASMSPPAYGYTF.

This clonotype was counted at least ten times. An end of the junction differs from the germline gene, which may be a read error. The chain recombines TRBV5-1 with TRBJ1-1; the match to TRBD1 covers 7 bases. The CDR3 is 14 amino acids. The V gene's germline CDR1 is SGHRS and CDR2 YFSETQ. CDR3 amino acids: CASSLGQTNTEAFF. Here the CDR3 DNA reads TGTGCCAGCAGCTTGGGACAGACAAACACTGAAGCTTTCTTT. Full variable domain (outside the CDR3, taken from reference TRBV5-1 and TRBJ1-1): KAGVTQTPRYLIKTRGQQVTLSCSPISGHRSVSWYQQTPGQGLQFLFEYFSETQRNKGNFPGRFSGRQFSNSRSEMNVSTLELGDSALYLCASSLGQTNTEAFFGQGTRLTVV.

The V and J genes are TRBV12-3 or TRBV12-4 and TRBJ2-7, with 7 bases fitting TRBD1. Trimming cost V 6 bases and J 4 bases; bases outside gene matches: 9. The CDR3 sequence is 14 residues long. CDR3 amino acids: CASRFGTEVYEQYF. The CDR3 bases are TGTGCCAGCAGGTTTGGGACAGAAGTTTACGAGCAGTACTTC.

This chain uses TRBV7-2 with TRBJ2-2; TRBD1 matches 12 bases. With V trimmed by 5 bases and J by 9 bases, 4 bases remained unmatched. Germline CDR1 is SGHTA and CDR2 is FQGNSA. This CDR3 comprises 14 residues. The CDR3 sequence: CASSEGTGGWELFF. In nucleotides, the CDR3 is TGTGCCAGCAGCGAAGGGACAGGGGGCTGGGAGCTGTTTTTT.

This clonotype was seen only a few times. V is TRBV9 and J is TRBJ2-3; D call uncertain. V was trimmed by 0 bases and J by 4 bases, leaving 9 bases between them. The CDR3 has 14 residues. Germline V gene sequence: CDR1 SGDLS, CDR2 YYNGEE. CDR3 coding DNA: TGTGCCAGCAGCGTAGGTTCACCCCCAGATACGCAGTATTTT. Protein sequence: CASSVGSPPDTQYF.

The chain is built from TRBV19 and TRBJ1-1; D gene ambiguous. The CDR3 consists of 16 residues. Trimming cost V 3 bases and J 1 base, with 15 bases left between them. CDR1 LNHDA and CDR2 SQIVND come from the germline V gene (reference sequence). CDR3 DNA sequence: TGTGCCAGTAGTATTTTGAGGTGGACGGAGAACACTGAAGCTTTCTTT. This gives the protein CASSILRWTENTEAFF.

The chain uses TRBV28 and TRBJ1-1, with 8 positions matching TRBD1. Losses at the gene ends were 4 bases for V and 4 bases for J; bases not matched to a gene: 11. Germline V CDR1 and CDR2: MDHEN, SYDVKM. This CDR3 is built from 16 residues. This chain's CDR3 is CASSSPAGGRGTEAFF. In DNA, the CDR3 is TGTGCCAGCAGTTCCCCAGCAGGGGGCCGGGGCACTGAAGCTTTCTTT.